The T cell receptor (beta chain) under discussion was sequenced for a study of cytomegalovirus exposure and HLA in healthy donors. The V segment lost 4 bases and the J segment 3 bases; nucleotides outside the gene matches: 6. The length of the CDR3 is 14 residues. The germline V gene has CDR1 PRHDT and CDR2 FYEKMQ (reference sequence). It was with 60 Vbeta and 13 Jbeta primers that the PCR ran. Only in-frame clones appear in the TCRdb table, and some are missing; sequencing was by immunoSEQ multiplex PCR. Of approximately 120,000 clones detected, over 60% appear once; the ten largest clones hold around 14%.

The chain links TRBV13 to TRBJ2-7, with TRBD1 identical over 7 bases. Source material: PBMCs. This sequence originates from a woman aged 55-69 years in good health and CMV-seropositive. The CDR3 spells CASSSTGTDYEQYF. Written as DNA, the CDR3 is TGTGCCAGCAGCTCGACCGGGACAGACTACGAGCAGTACTTC.